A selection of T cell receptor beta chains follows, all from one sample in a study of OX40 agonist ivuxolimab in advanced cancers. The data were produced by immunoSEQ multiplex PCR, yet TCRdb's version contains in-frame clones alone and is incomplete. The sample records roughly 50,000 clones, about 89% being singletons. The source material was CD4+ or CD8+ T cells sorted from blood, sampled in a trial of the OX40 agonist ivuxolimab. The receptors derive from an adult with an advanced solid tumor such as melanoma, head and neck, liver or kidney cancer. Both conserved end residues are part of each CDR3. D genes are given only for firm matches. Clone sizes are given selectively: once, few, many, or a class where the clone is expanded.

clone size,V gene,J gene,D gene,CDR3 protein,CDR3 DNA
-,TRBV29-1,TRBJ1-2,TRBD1,CSVGDSGYGYTF,TGCAGCGTTGGGGACAGCGGCTATGGCTACACCTTC
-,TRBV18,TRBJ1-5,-,CASSPQGINQPQHF,TGTGCCAGCTCACCACAGGGGATTAATCAGCCCCAGCATTTT
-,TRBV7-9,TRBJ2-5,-,CASSFDSSETQYF,TGTGCCAGCAGCTTTGACAGTTCAGAGACCCAGTACTTC
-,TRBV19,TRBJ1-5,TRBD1,CASSMGTGGTQPQHF,TGTGCCAGTAGTATGGGGACAGGGGGCACTCAGCCCCAGCATTTT
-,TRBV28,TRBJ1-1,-,CASSFRPGDTEAFF,TGTGCCAGCAGTTTTCGCCCGGGGGACACTGAAGCTTTCTTT
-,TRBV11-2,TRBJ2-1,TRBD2,CASSPSSGSSYNEQFF,TGTGCCAGCAGCCCCTCAAGCGGGAGCTCCTACAATGAGCAGTTCTTC
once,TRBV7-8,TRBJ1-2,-,CASSPGSVTDYGYTF,TGTGCCAGCAGCCCGGGAAGTGTCACCGACTATGGCTACACCTTC
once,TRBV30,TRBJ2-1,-,CALNSGNYNEQFF,TGTGCCCTTAATAGCGGAAACTACAATGAGCAGTTCTTC
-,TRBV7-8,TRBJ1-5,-,CASSQQEWVGNQPQHF,TGTGCCAGCAGCCAACAGGAGTGGGTTGGCAATCAGCCCCAGCATTTT
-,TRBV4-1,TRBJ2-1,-,CASSQDRGVEKQFF,TGCGCCAGCAGCCAAGATCGTGGGGTGGAGAAGCAGTTCTTC
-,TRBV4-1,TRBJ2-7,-,CASSQGERDLSYEQYF,TGCGCCAGCAGCCAAGGCGAGAGAGATCTCTCCTACGAGCAGTACTTC
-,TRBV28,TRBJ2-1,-,CASSSPFGRSVNEQFF,TGTGCCAGCAGCTCCCCGTTTGGACGCAGCGTCAATGAGCAGTTCTTC
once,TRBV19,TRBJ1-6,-,CASSMAGSNSPLHF,TGTGCCAGTAGTATGGCGGGGTCCAATTCACCCCTCCACTTT
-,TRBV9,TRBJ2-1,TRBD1,CASSVEPGTAYNEQFF,TGTGCCAGCAGCGTAGAACCCGGGACAGCCTACAATGAGCAGTTCTTC
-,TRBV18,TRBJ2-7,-,CASSQGGGYEQYF,TGTGCCAGCTCACAGGGGGGGGGCTACGAGCAGTACTTC
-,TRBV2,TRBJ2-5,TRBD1,CASSDGGLGTGDETQYF,TGTGCCAGCAGTGACGGTGGTCTGGGGACAGGGGATGAGACCCAGTACTTC
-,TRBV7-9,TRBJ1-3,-,CASSSNRVISGNTIYF,TGTGCCAGCAGCTCGAACAGGGTAATCTCTGGAAACACCATATATTTT
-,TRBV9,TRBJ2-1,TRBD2,CASSVASGGLSSYNEQFF,TGTGCCAGCAGCGTAGCTAGCGGGGGCCTGAGCTCCTACAATGAGCAGTTCTTC
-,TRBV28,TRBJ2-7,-,CASSLGGSYEQYF,TGTGCCAGCAGTTTGGGAGGTTCCTACGAGCAGTACTTC
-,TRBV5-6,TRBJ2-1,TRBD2,CASSLGLAGGSYNEQFF,TGTGCCAGCAGCTTGGGACTAGCGGGGGGCTCCTACAATGAGCAGTTCTTC
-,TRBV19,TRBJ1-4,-,CASSLQGNFNEKLFF,TGTGCCAGTAGTTTACAGGGCAACTTTAATGAAAAACTGTTTTTT
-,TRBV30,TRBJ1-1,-,CAWSFTGRSEAFF,TGTGCCTGGAGTTTTACGGGTAGATCTGAAGCTTTCTTT
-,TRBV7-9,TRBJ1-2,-,CASSYPGSNGYTF,TGTGCCAGCTCATATCCGGGGTCTAATGGCTACACCTTC
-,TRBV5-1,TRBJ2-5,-,CASSSGLEGETQYF,TGCGCCAGCAGCTCCGGACTGGAGGGAGAGACCCAGTACTTC
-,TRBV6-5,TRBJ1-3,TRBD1,CASSLAQGGDTIYF,TGTGCCAGCAGCCTCGCCCAGGGGGGCGACACCATATATTTT
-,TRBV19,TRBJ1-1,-,CASTPGRGTEAFF,TGTGCCAGTACCCCGGGTAGGGGTACTGAAGCTTTCTTT
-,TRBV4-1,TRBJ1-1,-,CASSQDWGNTEAFF,TGCGCCAGCAGCCAAGATTGGGGGAACACTGAAGCTTTCTTT
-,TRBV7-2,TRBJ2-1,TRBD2,CASSRSGGAPNEQFF,TGTGCCAGCAGCCGTAGCGGGGGGGCGCCCAATGAGCAGTTCTTC